Below are 9 T cell receptor beta chains sequenced from a single sample in a study of blood T cell repertoires in COVID-19 (dated by TCRdb to 2020 to 2022). Library preparation used the immunoSEQ multiplex PCR assay. The table was pulled from immuneACCESS by TCRdb, which kept in-frame rearrangements only. Such tables lose some clones; where checked, under half of the loss comes from unresolved V genes, and the rest has no known cause. This sample has 100,000 to 150,000 clones in its table, and about 85% of those were observed once. The top ten hold about 3.3% of the sample. The sample consisted of peripheral blood. Receptors were obtained from a woman of 80 years or more with COVID-19, enrolled during active disease.

The rearrangement joins TRBV19 to TRBJ1-1; D gene unclear. This CDR3 is 15 amino acids long. Germline values: CDR1 LNHDA, CDR2 SQIVND (reference sequence). Trimming removed 5 bases at V and 0 bases at J, with 13 bases between. CDR3 coding DNA: TGTGCCAGTAGTGCGCAACTTCAGGTGAACACTGAAGCTTTCTTT. Protein sequence: CASSAQLQVNTEAFF.

V is TRBV3-1 (or the pseudogene TRBV3-2) and J is TRBJ1-1; TRBD1 matches 7 bases. The CDR3 is 16 amino acids. The germline V gene has CDR1 LGHDT and CDR2 YNNKEL (reference sequence). Trimming cost V 4 bases and J 5 bases; bases outside gene matches: 13. The CDR3 region has the DNA TGTGCCAGCAGCCCACGGGGCAGGGGGGTAGGAACTGAAGCTTTCTTT. It is translated as CASSPRGRGVGTEAFF.

The chain combines TRBV5-4 with TRBJ2-2, with a tentative D call TRBD1 (6 bases). V shed 7 bases and J shed 6 bases, with 19 bases lying between them. The germline CDR1 and CDR2 sequences are SGHNT and YYREEE (reference sequence). This CDR3 is built from 15 residues. Here the CDR3 reads CASSPPGDLSGELFF. CDR3 nucleotide sequence: TGTGCCAGCTCCCCCCCAGGGGACCTATCCGGGGAGCTGTTTTTT.

The chain joins TRBV7-8 to TRBJ1-4; 8 bases are a match to TRBD1. This CDR3 contains 17 residues. The germline V gene encodes CDR1 SGHVS and CDR2 FQNEAQ. The V segment lost 2 bases and the J segment 3 bases; nucleotides outside the gene matches: 8. The CDR3, as DNA: TGTGCCAGCAGCTTAAGTCCAGGGGGCGTATCTAATGAAAAACTGTTTTTT. Its translation: CASSLSPGGVSNEKLFF.

CDR3 residues: CASRREEGTDTQYF. The DNA of the CDR3 is TGCGCCAGCAGGCGGGAAGAGGGGACAGATACGCAGTATTTT. V gene TRBV5-1 combines with J gene TRBJ2-3; TRBD2 is a possible D gene (6 bases). V lost 5 bases, J lost 3 bases, and 13 bases lay in between. CDR1 and CDR2 from the germline V gene are SGHRS and YFSETQ. The CDR3 runs to 14 residues.

A few counts support this clone. The DNA for the CDR3 is TGTGCCAGCAGCCCCACCGGCCGGGTTCAAGAGACCCAGTACTTC. Its protein is CASSPTGRVQETQYF. The rearrangement joins TRBV7-6 to TRBJ2-5, with D hard to call. The CDR3 is 15 residues long. Trimming left V 5 bases short and J 2 bases short, with 15 bases between. The germline V gene has CDR1 SGHVS and CDR2 FNYEAQ.

The V and J genes are TRBV18 and TRBJ2-7; the D gene is possibly TRBD2 (6 bases). V lost 2 bases and J lost 2, with 13 bases in between. CDR3 length equals 15 residues. Germline CDR1 KGHSH, CDR2 LQKENI. CDR3 protein: CASSPGGTDTYEQYF. CDR3 DNA sequence: TGTGCCAGCTCACCAGGGGGGACGGATACCTACGAGCAGTACTTC.

The J gene is TRBJ2-7, the V gene TRBV5-6; D is undetermined. Germline V gene lookup returns CDR1 SGHDT and CDR2 YYEEEE. V gave up 2 bases and J gave up 4 bases, with 7 bases separating them. CDR3 length: 12 residues. CDR3 amino acids: CASSFSQYEQYF. For the CDR3, the DNA is TGTGCCAGCAGCTTTTCACAGTACGAGCAGTACTTC.

The chain employs TRBV7-6 and TRBJ1-5; TRBD1 might be the D (5 bases). The CDR3 has 18 amino acids. From germline, CDR1 is SGHVS and CDR2 FNYEAQ. V was clipped by 1 base and J by 2 bases, with 18 bases between them. As DNA, the CDR3 is TGTGCCAGCAGCTTAGGGATACCTAGCAGGGAGGGCAATCAGCCCCAGCATTTT. Protein: CASSLGIPSREGNQPQHF.